This T cell receptor (beta chain) was captured in a study of cytomegalovirus exposure and HLA in healthy donors listed by TCRdb under 2017. Broadly, across the study: In an earlier analysis of roughly 500 of the donors, 250 to 300 Gb of sequence data and 90 million to 130 million unique TCR beta sequences from roughly 180 million T cells were reported. An early release covering roughly 600 HLA-typed donors comprised 250 to 350 gigabases of sequencing data and about 90 million unique TCR sequences. Of the 300 to 500 genotyped donors, 75% to 85% were placed in the genetic ancestry cluster associated with self-reported Caucasian donors. The study aimed to test whether cataloging public T cell receptors could reveal signatures of past pathogen exposure. The study profiled the T cell repertoires of about 640 subjects by immunosequencing and related them to cytomegalovirus serostatus. A separate validation cohort of more than 100 different subjects was used in addition to the approximately 610-subject first cohort. To predict cytomegalovirus infection status, the study brought together high-throughput TCR immunosequencing, statistical association of individual TCRs with disease status, and machine learning. A later analysis re-examined previously published TCR beta repertoires from about 670 donors and added high-resolution HLA genotyping to investigate patterns of TCR occurrence. Rather than using new phenotypic data, the later analysis identified candidate immune exposures from TCR beta sequences and from how often those sequences occurred across donors. An earlier analysis of 587 of the donors used high-throughput TCR beta sequencing to judge whether each TCR beta V gene segment behaved as functional or pseudogenic. Alongside the repertoire data, information on donor age, sex, ethnicity and CMV serostatus was compiled. A later genetic analysis used genome-wide SNP genotypes for about 60% of the roughly 700 donors, treating that subset as a discovery cohort. Every discovery cohort repertoire had been produced on one sequencing platform. Both class I and class II loci were covered by HLA typing, at four-digit resolution. The number of typed donors differed by locus: about 620-640 for A, B, C, DRB1 and DQB1; some 500 for DQA1; 600 to 610 for DPA1; and around 490 for DPB1. Several DR-DQ haplotypes were handled as single units for association and clustering because linkage in the cohort was strong. Across 300 to 400 genotyped donors of the cohort, an average of 235,054 unique TCR beta nucleotide sequences per donor were sequenced, and 15% to 20% of those sequences were non-productive.

Turning to this clone: What this receptor recognizes is not known. No much larger clone is present one base from it, and per-base qualities are unavailable.

The V end loses 5 bases and the J end loses 4 bases, and a stretch of 11 bases separates them. Including the terminal cysteine and phenylalanine, the CDR3 comprises 13 residues. Only CDR3 DNA is held: 39 bases, read in frame from base 1. Reading the germline V gene gives CDR1 SGHTA and CDR2 FQGTGA. The cohort consisted of more than 650 healthy bone marrow donors. All cohort members were sampled while nominally healthy, although unrecorded immune exposures were likely present. The donor was CMV seropositive and belonged to the group of about 290 seropositive cohort members. Every donor gave a peripheral blood sample, and the peripheral blood mononuclear cells from that sample were used for TCR beta sequencing. Genomic DNA extraction from the blood cell samples was performed with the Qiagen DNeasy Blood Extraction Kit. The study at large found these results: Because some donors lacked HLA typing at each locus, the association tests relied only on the typed subset. Most TCR sequences were seen in very few donors, while some public TCRs were found in many individuals. It was suggested by the authors that the approach could potentially be generalized to other disease states and immunological phenotypes. This cohort had only TCR beta chains sequenced, and the lack of alpha or paired-chain data limited which features could be detected. CMV serostatus was the only immune exposure information available for the cohort. A further reported finding was that TCR beta sequences accurately predicted the HLA-A and HLA-B alleles for most subjects in the first cohort. Correlated functional status among segregating V segments might reflect linkage disequilibrium, but an unknown experimental factor could not be ruled out. In vitro tests confirmed that three of the cytomegalovirus-associated TCR beta chains recognize cytomegalovirus antigens. The presence/absence analyses assumed that sequencing depth was roughly uniform across donors, and that assumption may not be true. When HLA alleles, especially DR and DQ, strongly co-occurred, TCR associations were difficult to assign to individual alleles. V-gene and J-gene trimming of TCR beta chains was associated with a missense DCLRE1C variant in a later genetic analysis, and the association was replicated in an independent cohort. Because the 87-base-pair reads could not distinguish some IMGT-functional V segments, including TRBV6-2 and TRBV6-3, those segments were excluded. At a false discovery rate of 0.05, a later analysis linked under 20,000 TCR beta sequences to specific HLA alleles. In a later analysis, TCR association rates were found to vary across HLA loci, with the most associated TCRs seen for DRB1 alleles and the fewest for HLA-C alleles. The classifier was reported to diagnose cytomegalovirus status with high specificity and sensitivity in both the original and validation cohorts. The earlier analysis of 450 to 700 of the donors excluded around 17 rarely observed V segments, including chromosome 9 orphons, because counts were too low. The sequencing pipeline was judged likely to have produced a cluster of highly shared sequence variants as a technical artifact. In the study, 150 to 200 TCR beta chains were listed as associated with cytomegalovirus. According to a later analysis, parvovirus B19, influenza, CMV and Epstein-Barr virus appeared linked to several top co-occurrence clusters. Compared with equally common non-associated chains, HLA-associated TCR beta chains in a later analysis were more clonally expanded and had lower generation probabilities. Compared with the roughly 700-donor mean, donors in an Asian-associated ancestry cluster had fewer N-insertions in productive TCRs, according to a later genetic analysis. Broadly in line with IMGT annotations, most TCR beta V segments showed up in productive rearrangements about 87% or about 30% of the time in an earlier analysis of some 590 of the donors. A later analysis found that most CMV-associated TCR beta chains appeared HLA-restricted, with HLA associations seemingly driven largely by CMV exposure.

Library preparation used the immunoSEQ multiplex PCR assay. A mixture of 60 forward primers for TCR Vbeta segments and 13 reverse primers for TCR Jbeta segments was used in the multiplex PCR. A multiplex PCR assay on genomic DNA amplified the CDR3 region of rearranged TCR beta genes. On the Illumina HiSeq System, the amplified TCR beta libraries were sequenced as 87-base-pair reads. The authors' pipeline ran thus. A later analysis counted about 80 million unique TCR beta chains across the 666 repertoires, and some 11 million of these chains were shared by at least two donors. Raw reads were error-corrected and collapsed into unique sequences with a nearest-neighbor algorithm that merged closely related sequences to remove PCR and sequencing errors. V, D and J gene segments were assigned by aligning CDR3 sequences to IMGT reference sequences. For a sequence to be retained, a match of at least six nucleotides was required to both a V gene segment and a J gene segment. Rearrangements were classified as productive when the CDR3 lacked stop codons and remained in frame with V and J, and all other rearrangements were classified as non-productive. Following IMGT convention, CDR3 was defined as the stretch from the second conserved V-encoded cysteine to the conserved J-encoded phenylalanine. The earlier analysis of approximately 500 of the donors excluded sequences that lacked an unambiguous match to a single V gene segment. In an earlier analysis of several hundred of the donors, V segments were called functional above 56.7% productive rearrangements and were called segregating when the between-donor standard deviation exceeded 5%. A statistical classification framework was built for diagnosing cytomegalovirus status from the catalog of TCR beta chain sequences. V and J gene assignment, in a later analysis, came from comparing TCR nucleotide sequences with IMGT/GENE-DB human TR gene sequences. The TCRdist pipeline was used in a later analysis to assign CDR3 sequences and most-parsimonious VDJ recombination scenarios. In a later analysis, each TCR beta chain was defined by its CDR3 amino acid sequence together with its V-gene family, and reads lacking a unique V-gene family were excluded. In a later analysis, around 600 highly shared, low-generation-probability nucleotide sequences were removed to address suspected cross-contamination and a sequencing artifact. In a later analysis, a clonal expansion index was calculated for each public chain from normalized within-repertoire ranks of inferred template counts. In a later analysis, generation probabilities were computed with a VDJ recombination model fitted to out-of-frame rearrangements, and the resulting probabilities were checked against IGoR. In a later analysis, TCR-TCR, TCR-HLA and TCR-CMV co-occurrence was scored with hypergeometric tests, and a repertoire-size bias correction was applied to TCR pairs. In a later analysis, false discovery rates were estimated by permuting HLA or CMV assignments 20 times. A later analysis grouped co-occurring TCRs with DBSCAN, adding TCRdist sequence similarity when clustering within HLA-allele-positive subsets. For co-occurrence clustering, repertoires with fewer than 30,000 or more than 120,000 public chains were excluded, along with roughly five repertoires with anomalous nucleotide sharing. The table comes from immuneACCESS by way of TCRdb, which keeps in-frame sequences with V and J called. Part of the clones is missing from these tables; in studies checked, under half for an unresolved V gene and the rest for unknown reasons. V and J calls plus clone size are reproduced from that table; the DNA served to infer D and trimming. The sample contains 150,000 to 200,000 clones, roughly 87% of them found a single time. Jointly, the top ten make up more than 1.3% of the sample.

What was sequenced was PBMCs. The clonotype originates from a girl between 5 and 17 years old in good health and CMV-seropositive. The V gene is TRBV7-3 and the J gene is TRBJ1-1; the D gene cannot be named for sure. The DNA is as follows: TGTGCCAGCAGCCCCCAACCGGGCACTGAAGCTTTCTTT. This yields the protein CASSPQPGTEAFF.